This T cell receptor beta chain was sequenced for a study of T cell changes during pregnancy in multiple sclerosis. With 3 bases clipped from V and 4 bases from J, the junction kept 18 bases outside the gene matches. In germline, CDR1 is SGHNT, CDR2 YYREEE (reference sequence). The CDR3 is 18 residues long. TCRdb's table, derived via immunoSEQ multiplex PCR, lists solely in-frame clones and lacks some. This sample carries some 77,000 clones, just over 90% of them seen once, and the ten largest clones take roughly 2.1%. The specimen comprised peripheral blood, sampled in the second trimester of pregnancy. This chain uses TRBV5-4 with TRBJ2-5, with TRBD2 matching 7 bases. The source is a female donor in good health, enrolled as a control in a pregnancy study. The CDR3 DNA is TGTGCCAGCAGCTCTACTACTAGTCGGTCGGGGGGACGAGAGACCCAGTACTTC. It codes for CASSSTTSRSGGRETQYF.